What follows are 5 T cell receptor beta chains derived from one specimen sequenced in a study of T cells in Graves' hyperthyroidism and ophthalmopathy. Amplification targeted TCR beta CDR3 regions from RNA transcripts. With the HTBI primer set, the TCR CDR3 went through a first round of RT-PCR. TCRdb fed the multiplex PCR reads into MiXCR, producing one record per CDR3 protein. This table holds more than 500,000 distinct CDR3 sequences, around 15% found once. The specimen sequenced was blood. The source is a woman in her twenties or thirties with Graves' hyperthyroidism.

The V and J genes are TRBV20-1 and TRBJ2-1, with 9 bases that match TRBD2. With 0 bases clipped from V and 5 bases from J, the junction kept 14 bases outside the gene matches. Looked up from germline, CDR1 is DFQATT and CDR2 is SNEGSKA (reference sequence). This CDR3 region has 18 residues. CDR3 protein: CSARDLGSTSGRNNEQFF. DNA for the CDR3: TGCAGTGCTAGAGATCTCGGGTCGACTAGCGGAAGGAACAATGAGCAGTTCTTC.

This clonotype was observed many times. V gene TRBV3-1 combines with J gene TRBJ2-1; possibly TRBD2 for D (6 bases). This CDR3 has 13 amino acids. V was clipped by 2 bases and J by 9 bases, with 11 bases between them. The V gene's germline CDR1 is LGHDT and CDR2 YNNKEL (reference sequence). CDR3 region: CASSQPSVGEQFF. CDR3 in DNA: TGTGCCAGCAGCCAACCTAGCGTGGGTGAGCAGTTCTTC.

This clonotype was seen repeatedly, ten times or more. The rearrangement joins TRBV12-3 or TRBV12-4 to TRBJ2-5, with 9 nucleotides matching TRBD2. The length of the CDR3 is 17 residues. V trimming: 2 bases; J trimming: 4 bases; junction bases outside the gene matches: 11. DNA of the CDR3: TGTGCCAGCAGTTTATGGGGCGGGAGGGCATCCGTAGAGACCCAGTACTTC. This translates into CASSLWGGRASVETQYF.

The chain has TRBV12-3 or TRBV12-4 and TRBJ1-2; 8 bases match TRBD1. Trimming took 4 bases from V and 6 from J; bases not matched to a gene: 7. The CDR3 spans 14 residues. The CDR3 sequence: CASSSQGVFDGYTF. The CDR3 nucleotides are TGTGCCAGCAGTTCACAGGGGGTTTTCGATGGCTACACCTTC.

The chain couples TRBV5-6 to TRBJ1-2; unclear D gene. Germline V CDR1 and CDR2: SGHDT, YYEEEE. Deletions cut 6 bases from V and 4 bases from J, with 22 bases between. This CDR3 is 16 amino acids long. CDR3 in amino acids: CASTYFPASLTYGYTF. For the CDR3, the DNA is TGTGCCAGCACCTACTTCCCGGCCTCCCTAACCTATGGCTACACCTTC.